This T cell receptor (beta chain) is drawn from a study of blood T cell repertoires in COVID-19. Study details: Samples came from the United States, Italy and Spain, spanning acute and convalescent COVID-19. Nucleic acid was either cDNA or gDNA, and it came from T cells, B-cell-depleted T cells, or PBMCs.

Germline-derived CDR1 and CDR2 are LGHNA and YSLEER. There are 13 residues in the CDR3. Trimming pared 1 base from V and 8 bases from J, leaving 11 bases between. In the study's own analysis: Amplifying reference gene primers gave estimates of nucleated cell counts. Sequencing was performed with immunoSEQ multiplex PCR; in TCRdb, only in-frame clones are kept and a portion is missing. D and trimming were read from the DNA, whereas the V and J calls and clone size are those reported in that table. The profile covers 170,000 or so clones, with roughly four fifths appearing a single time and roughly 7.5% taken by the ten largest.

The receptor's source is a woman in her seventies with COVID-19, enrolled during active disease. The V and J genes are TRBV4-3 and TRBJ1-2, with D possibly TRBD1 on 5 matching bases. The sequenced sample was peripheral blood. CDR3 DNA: TGCGCCAGCAGCCAAGGGCCTTCAGGGGGCTACACCTTC. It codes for CASSQGPSGGYTF.